One and the same sample provided the 7 T cell receptor beta chains below, sequenced in a study of blood T cell repertoires in COVID-19. TCRdb's copy holds only in-frame clones and misses some; the assay was immunoSEQ multiplex PCR. The repertoire has over 250,000 clones, roughly 86% of them found once; the top ten carry roughly 5.3%. Material for sequencing was PBMCs or T cells enriched from blood (not recorded which). These receptors were obtained from a young woman who had recovered from COVID-19.

This chain links TRBV6-2 or TRBV6-3 with TRBJ1-2, with a tentative D call TRBD1 (6 bases). The CDR3 runs to 15 residues. CDR1 is MNHEY and CDR2 is SVGEGT in the germline V gene. V lost 0 bases to trimming and J lost 5 bases, with 13 bases between them. CDR3: CASSYSNRVGYGYTF. The CDR3 DNA reads TGTGCCAGCAGTTACTCTAACAGGGTCGGGTATGGCTACACCTTC.

This clone was counted once. The chain couples TRBV4-3 to TRBJ1-6, with 8 bases aligning to TRBD1. The CDR3 is 14 amino acids. Losses at the gene ends were 3 bases for V and 13 bases for J; bases not matched to a gene: 8. CDR1 is LGHNA and CDR2 is YSLEER in the germline V gene. The CDR3 sequence is CASSHDRQGRPLHF. DNA for the CDR3: TGCGCCAGCAGCCACGACCGACAGGGGAGGCCCCTCCACTTT.

CDR3 protein: CASSFFAGGGYEQYF. Written as DNA, the CDR3 is TGTGCCAGCAGCTTTTTCGCGGGCGGAGGCTACGAGCAGTACTTC. The gene calls are TRBV7-9 and TRBJ2-7, with D perhaps matching TRBD2 (5 bases). This CDR3 contains 15 residues. Germline loops: CDR1 SEHNR, CDR2 FQNEAQ (reference sequence). The V and J ends lost 3 bases and 3 bases respectively, with 15 bases between them.

This chain joins TRBV6-5 and TRBJ2-7; no reliable D call. Germline lookup yields CDR1 MNHEY and CDR2 SVGAGI. The V end was cut by 2 bases, the J end by 2 bases, with 4 bases between. CDR3 length: 12 residues. CDR3 in DNA: TGTGCCAGCAGTTACGGGCCCTACGAGCAGTACTTC. Translated: CASSYGPYEQYF.

The chain employs TRBV9 and TRBJ2-1, with 9 positions matching TRBD2. The V gene end was trimmed by 7 bases and the J gene end by 7 bases; junction bases not matched to a gene: 12. Germline-derived CDR1 and CDR2 are SGDLS and YYNGEE. The CDR3 covers 15 residues. The CDR3 reads CASGDSGGPRNEQFF. CDR3 nucleotides: TGTGCCAGCGGTGATAGCGGGGGCCCGCGGAATGAGCAGTTCTTC.

This clone was detected only once. This chain uses TRBV6-5 with TRBJ1-5; weak D call: TRBD1 (5 bases). The CDR3 totals 13 residues. V dropped 5 bases and J dropped 7 bases, with 12 bases sitting between them. The germline V gene encodes CDR1 MNHEY and CDR2 SVGAGI. This CDR3 reads CASSREGSQPQHF. The CDR3 DNA follows: TGTGCCAGCAGTAGGGAGGGGAGCCAGCCCCAGCATTTT.

Worth noting for this clone: At the DNA level, this CDR3 is encoded by other sequences in the same sample as well. CDR3 nucleotide sequence: TGTGCCAGCAGCGTAGACGGGACAGCAACTAATGAAAAACTGTTTTTT. It encodes CASSVDGTATNEKLFF. J is TRBJ1-4 and V is TRBV9, with 7 bases matching TRBD1. The trim removed 0 bases at V and 0 bases at J, leaving 2 bases unmatched. The CDR3 covers 16 residues. Germline lookup yields CDR1 SGDLS and CDR2 YYNGEE.